The 17 T cell receptor beta chains below all came from one sample that was sequenced in a study of early T cells in non-severe SARS-CoV-2 infection (dated by TCRdb to the early 2020s). The library was produced with 5' RACE. These reads were obtained on a NextSeq 500. The raw public data were reprocessed by TCRdb itself: fastp quality trimming at Q25, MiXCR clonotype calling, in-frame beta chains only. Rows are unified per CDR3 protein, each entry keeping the most common DNA and genes. Within this sample are some 57,000 distinct CDR3 sequences, with approximately 10% of them counted one time only. The ten top clones hold under 2% of the sample. The material sequenced was whole blood. The receptor source for this set is an adult who was a healthcare worker with PCR-confirmed SARS-CoV-2 infection or an uninfected control (not recorded which).

Ten or more counts support this clonotype. The chain has TRBV3-1 and TRBJ2-7, with D perhaps being TRBD1 or TRBD2 (6 bases each). The CDR3 consists of 14 residues. The germline gives CDR1 LGHDT, CDR2 YNNKEL (reference sequence). V was pared by 6 bases and J by 11 bases, with 23 bases between. The CDR3 region is CASSPGGGSRFEYF. Here the CDR3 DNA reads TGTGCCAGCAGTCCCGGGGGCGGGTCTCGTTTCGAGTACTTC.

This chain connects TRBV5-1 to TRBJ1-1, with 7 bases identical to TRBD1. Trimming cost V 3 bases and J 1 base; bases outside gene matches: 12. Germline-derived CDR1 and CDR2 are SGHRS and YFSETQ. The CDR3 consists of 17 residues. The CDR3 nucleotides read TGCGCCAGCAGCTCAAAGGGCCGGGACAGCCGGAACACTGAAGCTTTCTTT. As protein: CASSSKGRDSRNTEAFF.

A few counts support this clonotype. The chain recombines TRBV6-5 with TRBJ2-5; D possibly matches TRBD1 or TRBD2 (5 bases each). The germline CDR1 and CDR2 sequences are MNHEY and SVGAGI. V lost 6 bases and J 4 bases, leaving 21 bases between the germline ends. This CDR3 comprises 16 residues. Written as DNA, the CDR3 is TGTGCCAGCAGCCAACCCGGGGCCTCAGGAGGAGAGACCCAGTACTTC. Translating gives CASSQPGASGGETQYF.

This clonotype was found many times. The chain couples TRBV20-1 to TRBJ2-7; a weak D match, TRBD2 (7 bases). The CDR3 totals 15 residues. Germline V gene data show CDR1 as DFQATT and CDR2 as SNEGSKA (reference sequence). Trimming took 6 bases from V and 7 from J, leaving 25 bases between them. CDR3: CSAHRGAGDIGEQYF. The DNA for the CDR3 is TGCAGTGCCCACCGGGGTGCGGGGGACATCGGGGAGCAGTACTTC.

Ten or more counts support this clonotype. The chain is built from TRBV19 and TRBJ2-1; TRBD1 matches 8 bases. Germline V CDR1 and CDR2: LNHDA, SQIVND (reference sequence). Trimming at V came to 8 bases and at J to 4 bases, leaving 7 bases not matched to a gene. The length of the CDR3 is 14 residues. DNA of the CDR3: TGTGCCAGTGCAGGGGGCCCTTTATACAATGAGCAGTTCTTC. Encoded protein: CASAGGPLYNEQFF.

This clonotype came up many times. The rearrangement links TRBV7-2 to TRBJ1-1, with D perhaps matching TRBD1 (5 bases). Trimming took 5 bases from V and 0 from J, leaving 10 bases between them. Germline V gives CDR1 SGHTA, CDR2 FQGNSA. This CDR3 is 14 amino acids long. DNA of the CDR3: TGTGCCAGCAGCCAAGACAGCATGAACACTGAAGCTTTCTTT. It encodes CASSQDSMNTEAFF. Using reference TRBV7-2 and TRBJ1-1 for the parts outside the CDR3, the full variable domain is GAGVSQSPSNKVTEKGKDVELRCDPISGHTALYWYRQSLGQGLEFLIYFQGNSAPDKSGLPSDRFSAERTGGSVSTLTIQRTQQEDSAVYLCASSQDSMNTEAFFGQGTRLTVV.

The chain links TRBV20-1 to TRBJ1-1; no reliable D call. CDR3 size: 13 residues. Between the trimmed V and J ends, which lost 0 bases and 6 bases, there was a span of 11 bases. CDR1 and CDR2 (germline): DFQATT, SNEGSKA (reference sequence). The chain's CDR3 is CSARDGNHAEAFF. The CDR3, as DNA: TGCAGTGCTAGAGATGGGAACCACGCTGAAGCTTTCTTT.

The rearrangement joins TRBV6-1 to TRBJ2-2, with D perhaps given as TRBD1 or TRBD2 (5 bases each). V lost 7 bases, J lost 5 bases, and 14 bases lay in between. The V gene's germline CDR1 is MNHNS and CDR2 SASEGT. The CDR3 runs to 14 residues. The CDR3 DNA sequence: TGTGCCAGCAACGAGGGGCGAGATACCGGGGAGCTGTTTTTT. Translated, it gives CASNEGRDTGELFF.

The chain recombines TRBV19 with TRBJ1-5; D uncertain. Germline V gives CDR1 LNHDA, CDR2 SQIVND (reference sequence). V shed 5 bases and J shed 0 bases, with 14 bases lying between them. This CDR3 region has 16 residues. CDR3 in DNA: TGTGCCAGTAGTGAAACACTGGGGTATAGCAATCAGCCCCAGCATTTT. Its protein product is CASSETLGYSNQPQHF.

The sample holds many counts of this clonotype. The junction and the germline gene differ at one end; a read error may be behind it. V is TRBV29-1 and J is TRBJ2-7; 15 bases are shared with TRBD2. This CDR3 has 17 residues. CDR1 is SQVTM and CDR2 is ANQGSEA in the germline V gene. The CDR3 DNA reads TGCAGCGTTGAATCTCCCTCGGGACTAGCGGGGGGCCCCCAGACCCTTTTC. The encoded protein is CSVESPSGLAGGPQTLF.

The chain recombines TRBV5-5 with TRBJ2-1; TRBD1 might be the D (6 bases). Trimming took off 2 bases at V and 7 bases at J, with 13 bases between the two ends. This CDR3 is built from 14 residues. Germline V gene data show CDR1 as SGHKS and CDR2 as YYEKEE (reference sequence). The CDR3 region has the DNA TGTGCCAGCAGCTTTTGGGCAGGGGTAAATGAGCAGTTCTTC. Translation gives CASSFWAGVNEQFF.

At least ten counts were recorded for this clonotype. The chain recombines TRBV11-2 with TRBJ1-2; 12 bases match TRBD1. Germline-derived CDR1 and CDR2 are SGHAT and FQNNGV. The ends lost 4 bases at V and 9 bases at J; junction bases unmatched: 12. The CDR3 has 16 residues. CDR3 coding DNA: TGTGCCAGCAGCTACGGACCGGGACAGGGGGCAAATCGCTACACCTTC. Its translation is CASSYGPGQGANRYTF.

This clonotype was counted a few times. Germline and junction disagree at one end, which may indicate a read error. The chain employs TRBV20-1 and TRBJ2-4, with D maybe TRBD2 (5 bases). The CDR3 length is 11 residues. Germline V gives CDR1 DFQATT, CDR2 SNEGSKA (reference sequence). As DNA, the CDR3 is TGCAGTGCTGGAGAGGGCCCCATTCAGTACTTC. It translates to CSAGEGPIQYF.

This chain connects TRBV6-2 or TRBV6-3 to TRBJ1-1; a possible D gene is TRBD1 (5 bases). Trimming stripped 6 bases from V and 4 bases from J, with 18 bases between. The CDR3 contains 15 residues. Germline V gene data show CDR1 as MNHEY and CDR2 as SVGEGT. The CDR3 protein is CASRRSGGVSTEAFF. CDR3 in DNA: TGTGCCAGCAGGAGGAGCGGGGGAGTTTCCACTGAAGCTTTCTTT.

Only a few counts were recorded for this clonotype. This chain connects TRBV5-4 to TRBJ2-2; D remains unclear. Germline-derived CDR1 and CDR2 are SGHNT and YYREEE (reference sequence). The germline V and J ends were trimmed by 4 bases and 8 bases, with 15 bases remaining between them. The CDR3 has 14 amino acids. This CDR3 is CASSQRRLSGELFF. CDR3 DNA sequence: TGTGCCAGCAGCCAACGGCGGTTATCGGGGGAGCTGTTTTTT.

This clonotype appeared many times. The chain uses TRBV29-1 and TRBJ1-1, with TRBD1 identical over 7 bases. There are 12 residues in the CDR3. V lost 8 bases to trimming and J lost 2 bases; unmatched junction nucleotides: 5. Germline-derived CDR1 and CDR2 are SQVTM and ANQGSEA. The CDR3 loop is CSTRQGNTEAFF. CDR3 coding DNA: TGCAGCACCAGACAGGGTAACACTGAAGCTTTCTTT.

This clonotype was seen repeatedly, ten times or more. The chain has TRBV12-3 or TRBV12-4 and TRBJ1-5, with 12 bases fitting TRBD1. This CDR3 contains 21 residues. The junction had 16 bases not matched to a gene; V was cut back by 2 bases and J by 2 bases. DNA of the CDR3: TGTGCCAGCAGTTTATGGGCCCCCGGGACAGGGGGCCGTTCGGGCAATCAGCCCCAGCATTTT. Translated: CASSLWAPGTGGRSGNQPQHF.